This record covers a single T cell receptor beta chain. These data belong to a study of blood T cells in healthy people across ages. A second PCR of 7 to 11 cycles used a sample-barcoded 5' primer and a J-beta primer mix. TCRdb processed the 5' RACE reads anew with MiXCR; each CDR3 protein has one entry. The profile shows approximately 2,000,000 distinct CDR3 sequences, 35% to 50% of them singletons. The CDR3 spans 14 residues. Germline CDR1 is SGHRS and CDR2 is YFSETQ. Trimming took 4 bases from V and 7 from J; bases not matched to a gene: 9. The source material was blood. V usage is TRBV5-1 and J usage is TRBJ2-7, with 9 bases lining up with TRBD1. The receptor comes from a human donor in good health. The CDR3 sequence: CASSPRTGVGEQYF. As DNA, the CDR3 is TGCGCCAGCAGCCCCCGGACAGGGGTGGGGGAGCAGTACTTC. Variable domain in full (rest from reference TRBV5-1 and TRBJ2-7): KAGVTQTPRYLIKTRGQQVTLSCSPISGHRSVSWYQQTPGQGLQFLFEYFSETQRNKGNFPGRFSGRQFSNSRSEMNVSTLELGDSALYLCASSPRTGVGEQYFGPGTRLTVT.